The 24 T cell receptor beta chains in this list originate from one sample, sequenced in a study of blood T cell repertoires in COVID-19. The repertoire was sequenced with immunoSEQ multiplex PCR; TCRdb's copy has only in-frame clones and lacks some. The table records about 170,000 clones, around 82% of them present only once. The sequencing sample was made of peripheral blood. These receptors originate from a man aged 65 to 79 with active or convalescent COVID-19.

The chain employs TRBV19 and TRBJ2-1; D might be TRBD2 (6 bases). V was trimmed by 3 bases and J by 0 bases, leaving 21 bases between them. In germline, CDR1 is LNHDA, CDR2 SQIVND (reference sequence). This CDR3 is 19 amino acids long. The CDR3 spells CASSIRASGQISSYNEQFF. The CDR3 nucleotides are TGTGCCAGTAGTATTAGAGCCAGCGGGCAGATAAGCTCCTACAATGAGCAGTTCTTC.

The chain combines TRBV11-2 with TRBJ2-3; a possible D gene is TRBD2 (5 bases). There are 17 residues in the CDR3. Germline V gene sequence: CDR1 SGHAT, CDR2 FQNNGV. Trimming left V 0 bases short and J 2 bases short, with 15 bases between. This CDR3 is CASSLDWTPTLTDTQYF. CDR3 bases: TGTGCCAGCAGCTTAGACTGGACTCCTACCCTCACAGATACGCAGTATTTT.

The chain carries TRBV4-3 and TRBJ1-1; 8 bases agree with TRBD1. The CDR3 is 15 residues long. The germline V gene has CDR1 LGHNA and CDR2 YSLEER. The V segment lost 3 bases and the J segment 0 bases; nucleotides outside the gene matches: 3. The CDR3 nucleotides read TGCGCCAGCAGCCAGTGGGACAGGTTGAACACTGAAGCTTTCTTT. It translates to CASSQWDRLNTEAFF.

The chain has TRBV6-2 or TRBV6-3 and TRBJ1-5, with unresolved D. The V and J ends lost 4 bases and 5 bases respectively, with 9 bases between them. The length of the CDR3 is 13 residues. Germline loops: CDR1 MNHEY, CDR2 SVGEGT. CDR3 nucleotides: TGTGCCAGCAGTTCTCCGAGGGATCAGCCCCAGCATTTT. Amino acid sequence: CASSSPRDQPQHF.

In this sample, this clone turned up a few times. V is TRBV19 and J is TRBJ2-5, with TRBD1 matching over 9 bases. The CDR3 extends over 14 amino acids. V lost 5 bases, J lost 5 bases, and 6 bases stayed unmatched. CDR1 is LNHDA, CDR2 SQIVND, per germline (reference sequence). The CDR3 DNA sequence: TGTGCCAGTAGTGGGGACAGGGAGTGGGAGACCCAGTACTTC. It yields the protein CASSGDREWETQYF.

The chain is built from TRBV6-2 or TRBV6-3 and TRBJ2-7, with TRBD2 matching over 7 bases. V was pared by 4 bases and J by 0 bases, with 6 bases of the junction left unmatched. This CDR3 comprises 15 residues. Per germline, CDR1 MNHEY and CDR2 SVGEGT. The CDR3 DNA follows: TGTGCCAGCAGTTTTAACGGGAGGAACTCCTACGAGCAGTACTTC. Encoded protein: CASSFNGRNSYEQYF.

The chain is built from TRBV6-2 or TRBV6-3 and TRBJ2-1; tentative D call: TRBD1 (5 bases). Trimming left V 5 bases short and J 2 bases short, with 10 bases between. The germline gives CDR1 MNHEY, CDR2 SVGEGT. The CDR3 consists of 14 residues. This CDR3 is CASSIQAAYNEQFF. As DNA, the CDR3 is TGTGCCAGCAGTATACAGGCCGCCTACAATGAGCAGTTCTTC.

The chain links TRBV3-1 (or the pseudogene TRBV3-2) to TRBJ2-7; weak D call: TRBD1 (6 bases). V lost 4 bases and J 4 bases, leaving 8 bases between the germline ends. This CDR3 has 12 residues. CDR1 is LGHDT, CDR2 YNNKEL, per germline (reference sequence). CDR3 DNA sequence: TGTGCCAGCAGCCTCAGGGGATACGAGCAGTACTTC. This encodes CASSLRGYEQYF.

Written as DNA, the CDR3 is TGTGCCGGGGCTACGACAGGGCACACTGAAGCTTTCTTT. Translated, it gives CAGATTGHTEAFF. This chain links TRBV2 with TRBJ1-1, with 7 bases matching TRBD1. CDR3 length: 13 amino acids. Per the germline V gene, CDR1 is SNHLY and CDR2 is FYNNEI. The V gene end was trimmed by 11 bases and the J gene end by 3 bases; junction bases not matched to a gene: 9. The full variable domain, with the rest looked up from reference TRBV2 and TRBJ1-1, is EPEVTQTPSHQVTQMGQEVILRCVPISNHLYFYWYRQILGQKVEFLVSFYNNEISEKSEIFDDQFSVERPDGSNFTLKIRSTKLEDSAMYFCAGATTGHTEAFFGQGTRLTVV.

The chain employs TRBV7-9 and TRBJ1-1; D possibly corresponds to TRBD1 (5 bases). V lost 1 base, J lost 4 bases, and 10 bases lay in between. This CDR3 is 14 amino acids long. Germline CDR1 SEHNR, CDR2 FQNEAQ (reference sequence). CDR3 in amino acids: CASSLVLGPTEAFF. Written as DNA, the CDR3 is TGTGCCAGCAGCTTAGTTCTGGGGCCCACTGAAGCTTTCTTT.

The DNA of the CDR3 is TGTGCCAGCAGCAAGGGCGGTTCCCTCCGGGATGGCACAGATACGCAGTATTTT. Encoded protein: CASSKGGSLRDGTDTQYF. The chain uses TRBV5-4 and TRBJ2-3, with D possibly TRBD2 on 5 matching bases. Germline CDR1 and CDR2: SGHNT and YYREEE (reference sequence). V was pared by 4 bases and J by 1 base, with 22 bases between. The CDR3 contains 18 residues.

The chain couples TRBV5-1 to TRBJ2-2; 7 bases match TRBD2. Germline V gene lookup returns CDR1 SGHRS and CDR2 YFSETQ. The CDR3 length is 15 residues. V trimming: 4 bases; J trimming: 2 bases; junction bases outside the gene matches: 5. DNA of the CDR3: TGCGCCAGCAGCCAGCGGGGCAGCAACACCGGGGAGCTGTTTTTT. Translating it yields CASSQRGSNTGELFF. The whole variable domain, filled in from reference TRBV5-1 and TRBJ2-2, reads KAGVTQTPRYLIKTRGQQVTLSCSPISGHRSVSWYQQTPGQGLQFLFEYFSETQRNKGNFPGRFSGRQFSNSRSEMNVSTLELGDSALYLCASSQRGSNTGELFFGEGSRLTVL.

The CDR3 reads CASSPKREPGNEQFF. The DNA of the CDR3 is TGTGCCAGCTCACCGAAGCGGGAGCCGGGCAATGAGCAGTTCTTC. The chain is built from TRBV18 and TRBJ2-1; 8 nucleotides agree with TRBD2. With 3 bases clipped from V and 6 bases from J, the junction kept 7 bases outside the gene matches. CDR3 length: 15 residues. Germline loops: CDR1 KGHSH, CDR2 LQKENI.

The gene calls are TRBV12-3 or TRBV12-4 and TRBJ1-3, with no clear D. Trimming shortened V by 11 bases and J by 4 bases, and 12 bases separated the two germline ends. CDR3 length: 12 residues. The CDR3 loop is CASLDPGNTIYF. The CDR3 DNA reads TGTGCCTCATTAGATCCCGGAAACACCATATATTTT.

The rearrangement links TRBV7-2 to TRBJ1-5; TRBD1 aligns across 8 bases. The length of the CDR3 is 17 residues. Germline-derived CDR1 and CDR2 are SGHTA and FQGNSA. With 5 bases clipped from V and 1 base from J, the junction kept 10 bases outside the gene matches. This CDR3 reads CASSVGAGGVSNQPQHF. CDR3 DNA: TGTGCCAGCAGCGTCGGGGCAGGGGGCGTGAGCAATCAGCCCCAGCATTTT.

Remarks on this clone: The same CDR3 also results from other DNA sequences found in this sample. The chain carries TRBV28 and TRBJ2-7; 11 positions match TRBD1. The ends lost 6 bases at V and 3 bases at J; junction bases unmatched: 7. CDR1 is MDHEN and CDR2 is SYDVKM in the germline V gene. The CDR3 has 15 residues. This CDR3 reads CASSRTGTGGYEQYF. The CDR3 DNA reads TGTGCCAGCAGCAGAACCGGGACAGGGGGCTACGAGCAGTACTTC. The full variable domain, its missing parts supplied by reference TRBV28 and TRBJ2-7, is DVKVTQSSRYLVKRTGEKVFLECVQDMDHENMFWYRQDPGLGLRLIYFSYDVKMKEKGDIPEGYSVSREKKERFSLILESASTNQTSMYLCASSRTGTGGYEQYFGPGTRLTVT.

The rearrangement joins TRBV7-3 to TRBJ1-2; tentative D call: TRBD1 (5 bases). The CDR3 consists of 12 residues. With 5 bases removed from V and 4 bases from J, the gap between germline ends came to 8 bases. CDR1 SGHTA and CDR2 FQGTGA come from the germline V gene. Here the CDR3 reads CASSRGVYGYTF. CDR3 nucleotide sequence: TGTGCCAGCAGCCGGGGGGTCTATGGCTACACCTTC.

This rearrangement joins TRBV7-2 to TRBJ2-1; tentative D call: TRBD2 (5 bases). The V gene lost 5 bases and the J gene lost 0 bases, with 11 bases spanning the gap. The CDR3 has 15 residues. Germline V gene lookup returns CDR1 SGHTA and CDR2 FQGNSA. The CDR3 loop is CASSLGGPSYNEQFF. The CDR3 coding sequence is TGTGCCAGCAGCCTAGGCGGGCCCTCCTACAATGAGCAGTTCTTC.

J is TRBJ2-7 and V is TRBV10-3, with D possibly TRBD1 on 5 matching bases. Trimming left V 5 bases short and J 0 bases short, with 17 bases between. The CDR3 runs to 16 residues. The germline V gene encodes CDR1 ENHRY and CDR2 SYGVKD. CDR3 nucleotide sequence: TGTGCCATCAGTTCCATGGTAGGGGTGAGCTCCTACGAGCAGTACTTC. It specifies CAISSMVGVSSYEQYF.

V is TRBV2 and J is TRBJ1-6; perhaps TRBD1 as D (6 bases). The CDR3 loop spans 15 amino acids. V lost 4 bases to trimming and J lost 10 bases, with 17 bases between them. CDR1 is SNHLY and CDR2 is FYNNEI in the germline V gene. CDR3 amino acids: CASSVMGQGRSPLHF. The DNA of the CDR3 is TGTGCCAGCAGTGTAATGGGGCAGGGGCGATCACCCCTCCACTTT. Combining the CDR3 with reference TRBV2 and TRBJ1-6 gives the whole variable domain EPEVTQTPSHQVTQMGQEVILRCVPISNHLYFYWYRQILGQKVEFLVSFYNNEISEKSEIFDDQFSVERPDGSNFTLKIRSTKLEDSAMYFCASSVMGQGRSPLHFGNGTRLTVT.

V is TRBV28 and J is TRBJ1-1; D not resolved. CDR3 length: 12 amino acids. Germline V gives CDR1 MDHEN, CDR2 SYDVKM. V lost 4 bases and J 7 bases, leaving 10 bases between the germline ends. The CDR3 coding sequence is TGTGCCAGCAGTTCTAGTGTCGATGAAGCTTTCTTT. Encoded protein: CASSSSVDEAFF. Variable domain in full (rest from reference TRBV28 and TRBJ1-1): DVKVTQSSRYLVKRTGEKVFLECVQDMDHENMFWYRQDPGLGLRLIYFSYDVKMKEKGDIPEGYSVSREKKERFSLILESASTNQTSMYLCASSSSVDEAFFGQGTRLTVV.

The V and J genes are TRBV27 and TRBJ2-7; TRBD2 might be the D (6 bases). CDR1 is MNHEY and CDR2 is SMNVEV in the germline V gene (reference sequence). V lost 6 bases and J lost 7, with 13 bases in between. This CDR3 contains 12 residues. CDR3 sequence (DNA): TGTGCCAGCAGCTCCCGCGGAGGGGAGCAGTACTTC. Amino acid sequence: CASSSRGGEQYF.

The rearrangement links TRBV25-1 to TRBJ1-2, with TRBD1 matching over 11 bases. J gave up 8 bases and V 4 bases, and 6 bases lay outside the gene matches. Germline V lookup: CDR1 MGHDK, CDR2 SYGVNS. CDR3 length: 14 amino acids. For the CDR3, the DNA is TGTGCCAGCAGTGCGGACAGGGGGCAATCGGGCTACACCTTC. It is translated as CASSADRGQSGYTF.

This rearrangement joins TRBV2 to TRBJ1-2, with 9 nucleotides matching TRBD1. After removal of 7 bases from V and 1 base from J, the junction contained 4 bases not matched to a gene. There are 14 residues in the CDR3. CDR1 and CDR2 (germline): SNHLY, FYNNEI. The DNA for the CDR3 is TGTGCCAGCATCGTGGGACAGGGTAACTATGGCTACACCTTC. It is translated as CASIVGQGNYGYTF.